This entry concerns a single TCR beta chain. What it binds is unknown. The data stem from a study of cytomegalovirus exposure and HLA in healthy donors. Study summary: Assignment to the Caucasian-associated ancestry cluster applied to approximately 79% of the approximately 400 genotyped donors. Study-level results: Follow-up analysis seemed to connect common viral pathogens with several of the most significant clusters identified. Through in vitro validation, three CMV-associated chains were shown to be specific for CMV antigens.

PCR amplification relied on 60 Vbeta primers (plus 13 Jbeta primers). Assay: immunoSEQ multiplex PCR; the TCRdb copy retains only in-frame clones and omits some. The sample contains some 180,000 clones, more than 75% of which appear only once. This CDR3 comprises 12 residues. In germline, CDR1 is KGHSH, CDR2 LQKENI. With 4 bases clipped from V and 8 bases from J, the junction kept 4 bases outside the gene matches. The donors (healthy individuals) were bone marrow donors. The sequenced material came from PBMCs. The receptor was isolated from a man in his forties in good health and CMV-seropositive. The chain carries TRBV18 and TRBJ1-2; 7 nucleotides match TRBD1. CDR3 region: CASSQGGRGYTF. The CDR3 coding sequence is TGTGCCAGCTCACAAGGGGGCCGGGGCTACACCTTC.